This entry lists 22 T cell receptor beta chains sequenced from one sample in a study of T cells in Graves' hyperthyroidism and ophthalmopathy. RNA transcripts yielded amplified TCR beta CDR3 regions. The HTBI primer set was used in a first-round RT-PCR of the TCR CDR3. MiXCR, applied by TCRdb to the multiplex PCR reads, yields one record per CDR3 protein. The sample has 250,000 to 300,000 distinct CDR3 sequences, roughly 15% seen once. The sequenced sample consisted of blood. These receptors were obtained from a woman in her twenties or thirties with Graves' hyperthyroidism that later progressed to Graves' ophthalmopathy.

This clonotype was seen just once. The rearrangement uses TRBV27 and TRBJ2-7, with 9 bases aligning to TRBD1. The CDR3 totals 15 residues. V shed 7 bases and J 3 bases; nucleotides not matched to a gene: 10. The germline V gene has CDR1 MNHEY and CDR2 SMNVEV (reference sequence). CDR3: CASTPSDRGIYEQYF. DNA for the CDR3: TGTGCCAGCACGCCCTCCGACAGGGGGATCTACGAGCAGTACTTC.

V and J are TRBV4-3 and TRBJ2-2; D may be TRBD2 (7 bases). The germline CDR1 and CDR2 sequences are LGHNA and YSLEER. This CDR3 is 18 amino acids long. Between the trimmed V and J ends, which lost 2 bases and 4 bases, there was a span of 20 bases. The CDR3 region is CASSQFLVGGGSTGELFF. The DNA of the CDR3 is TGCGCCAGCAGCCAATTTTTAGTCGGGGGCGGGAGCACCGGGGAGCTGTTTTTT.

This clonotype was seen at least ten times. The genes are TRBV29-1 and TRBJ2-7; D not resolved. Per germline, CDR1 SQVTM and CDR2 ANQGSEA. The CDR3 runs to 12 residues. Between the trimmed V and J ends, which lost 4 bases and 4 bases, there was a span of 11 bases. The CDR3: CSVGFDVYEQYF. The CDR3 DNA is TGCAGCGTTGGCTTCGACGTGTACGAGCAGTACTTC.

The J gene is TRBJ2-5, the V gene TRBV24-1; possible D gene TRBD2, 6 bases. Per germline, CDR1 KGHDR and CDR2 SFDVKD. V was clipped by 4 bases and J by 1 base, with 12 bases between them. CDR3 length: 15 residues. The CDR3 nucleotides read TGTGCCACCAGTGACCCTTTGGGGGGCCAAGAGACCCAGTACTTC. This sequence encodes CATSDPLGGQETQYF.

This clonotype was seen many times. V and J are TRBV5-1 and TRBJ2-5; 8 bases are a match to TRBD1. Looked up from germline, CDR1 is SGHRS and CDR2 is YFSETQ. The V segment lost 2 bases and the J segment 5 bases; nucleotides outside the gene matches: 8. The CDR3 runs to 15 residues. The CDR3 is CASSLPGQAGETQYF. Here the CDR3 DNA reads TGCGCCAGCAGCTTACCGGGACAGGCTGGGGAGACCCAGTACTTC.

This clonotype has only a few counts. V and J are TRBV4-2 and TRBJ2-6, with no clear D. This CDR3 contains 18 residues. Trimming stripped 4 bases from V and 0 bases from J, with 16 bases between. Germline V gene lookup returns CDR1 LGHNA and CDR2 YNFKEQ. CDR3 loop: CASSPPPGRSSGANVLTF. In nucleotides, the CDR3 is TGTGCCAGCAGCCCCCCTCCGGGCAGGAGCTCTGGGGCCAACGTCCTGACTTTC.

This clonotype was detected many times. The CDR3 here is CASSPAGGGELFF. CDR3 nucleotide sequence: TGTGCCAGCAGTCCCGCCGGGGGCGGGGAGCTGTTTTTT. This rearrangement joins TRBV6-1 to TRBJ2-2; D might be TRBD2 (6 bases). The length of the CDR3 is 13 residues. In germline, CDR1 is MNHNS, CDR2 SASEGT. The V and J ends lost 5 bases and 7 bases respectively, with 11 bases between them.

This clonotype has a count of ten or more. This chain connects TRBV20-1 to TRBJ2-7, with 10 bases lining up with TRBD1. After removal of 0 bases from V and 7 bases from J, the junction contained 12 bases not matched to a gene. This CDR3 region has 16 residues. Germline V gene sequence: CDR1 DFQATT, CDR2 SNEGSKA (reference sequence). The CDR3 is CSARDLQGQGKGEQYF. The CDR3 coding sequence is TGCAGTGCTAGAGATCTTCAGGGACAGGGGAAGGGAGAGCAGTACTTC.

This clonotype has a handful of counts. The chain's CDR3 is CASSLTPGRRLIRAGELFF. CDR3 DNA sequence: TGTGCCAGCAGCTTAACGCCCGGGAGAAGGCTAATTCGAGCCGGGGAGCTGTTTTTT. The chain joins TRBV7-3 to TRBJ2-2; a possible D gene is TRBD2 (6 bases). The CDR3 is 19 residues long. V shed 0 bases and J shed 6 bases, with 23 bases lying between them. Germline V gene sequence: CDR1 SGHTA, CDR2 FQGTGA.

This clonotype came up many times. CDR3 region: CASGSASGPYEQYF. CDR3 nucleotides: TGTGCCAGCGGATCGGCTAGCGGGCCCTACGAGCAGTACTTC. The chain recombines TRBV7-6 with TRBJ2-7; 8 bases map to TRBD2. V dropped 8 bases and J dropped 2; count of bases not matched to a gene: 8. Germline lookup yields CDR1 SGHVS and CDR2 FNYEAQ. The CDR3 totals 14 residues.

CDR3 nucleotide sequence: TGTGCCATCAGTGAGTTGGGGGCAGGGGGAAATCAGCCCCAGCATTTT. This encodes CAISELGAGGNQPQHF. The V and J genes are TRBV10-3 and TRBJ1-5; 7 nucleotides agree with TRBD1. V dropped 1 base and J dropped 4; count of bases not matched to a gene: 7. The CDR3 covers 16 residues. In germline, CDR1 is ENHRY, CDR2 SYGVKD.

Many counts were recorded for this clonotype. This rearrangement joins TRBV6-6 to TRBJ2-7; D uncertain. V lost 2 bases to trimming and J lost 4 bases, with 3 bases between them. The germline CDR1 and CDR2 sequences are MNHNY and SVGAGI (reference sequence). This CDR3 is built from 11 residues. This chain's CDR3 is CASSYQYEQYF. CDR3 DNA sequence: TGTGCCAGCAGTTACCAGTACGAGCAGTACTTC.

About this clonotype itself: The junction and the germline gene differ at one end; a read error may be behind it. CDR3 sequence reads: CASGIEHAANYGYTF. CDR3 DNA: TGTGCCAGTGGTATCGAGCACGCTGCTAACTATGGCTACACCTTC. The chain is built from TRBV19 and TRBJ1-2; no firm D call. CDR1 LNHDA and CDR2 SQIVND come from the germline V gene (reference sequence). The CDR3 consists of 15 residues.

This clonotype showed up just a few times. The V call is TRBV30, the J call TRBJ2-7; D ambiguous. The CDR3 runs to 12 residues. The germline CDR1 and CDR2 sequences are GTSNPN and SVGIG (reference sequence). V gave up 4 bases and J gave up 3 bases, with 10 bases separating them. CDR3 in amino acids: CAWNPQSYEQYF. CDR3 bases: TGTGCCTGGAACCCACAGAGCTACGAGCAGTACTTC.

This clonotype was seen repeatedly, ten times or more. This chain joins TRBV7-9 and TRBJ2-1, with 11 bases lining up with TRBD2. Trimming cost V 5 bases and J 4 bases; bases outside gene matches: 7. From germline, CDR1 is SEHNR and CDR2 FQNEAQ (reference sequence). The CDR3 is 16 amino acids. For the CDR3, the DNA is TGTGCCAGCAGCCCCGAAGGGACTAGCGGATACAATGAGCAGTTCTTC. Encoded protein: CASSPEGTSGYNEQFF. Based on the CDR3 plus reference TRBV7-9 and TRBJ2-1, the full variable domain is DTGVSQNPRHKITKRGQNVTFRCDPISEHNRLYWYRQTLGQGPEFLTYFQNEAQLEKSRLLSDRFSAERPKGSFSTLEIQRTEQGDSAMYLCASSPEGTSGYNEQFFGPGTRLTVL.

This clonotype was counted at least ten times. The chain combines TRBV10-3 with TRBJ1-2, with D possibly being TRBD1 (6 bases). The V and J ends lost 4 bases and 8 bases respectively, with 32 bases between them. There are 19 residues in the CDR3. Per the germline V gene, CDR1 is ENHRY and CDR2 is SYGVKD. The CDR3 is CAISGLGPGTLELLDGYTF. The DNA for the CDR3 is TGTGCCATCAGTGGGCTCGGACCCGGGACACTAGAGCTCCTCGACGGCTACACCTTC.

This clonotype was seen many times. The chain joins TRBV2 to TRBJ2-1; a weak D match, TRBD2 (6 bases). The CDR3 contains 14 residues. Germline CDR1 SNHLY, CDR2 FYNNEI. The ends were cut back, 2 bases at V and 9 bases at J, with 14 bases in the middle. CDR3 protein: CASSETGGMGEQFF. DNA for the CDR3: TGTGCCAGCAGTGAAACTGGCGGGATGGGTGAGCAGTTCTTC.

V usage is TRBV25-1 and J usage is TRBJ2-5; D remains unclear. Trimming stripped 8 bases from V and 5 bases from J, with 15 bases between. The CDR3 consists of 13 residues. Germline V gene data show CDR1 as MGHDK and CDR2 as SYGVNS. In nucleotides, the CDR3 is TGTGCCAGCGGCCGGGCCGTAGAGGAGACCCAGTACTTC. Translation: CASGRAVEETQYF.

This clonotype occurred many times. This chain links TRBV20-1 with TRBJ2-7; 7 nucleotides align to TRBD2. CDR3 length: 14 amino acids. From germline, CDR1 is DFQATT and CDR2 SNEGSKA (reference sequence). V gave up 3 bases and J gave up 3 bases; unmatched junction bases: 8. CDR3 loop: CSASPAGEYYEQYF. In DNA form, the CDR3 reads TGCAGTGCTAGTCCCGCGGGAGAGTACTACGAGCAGTACTTC.

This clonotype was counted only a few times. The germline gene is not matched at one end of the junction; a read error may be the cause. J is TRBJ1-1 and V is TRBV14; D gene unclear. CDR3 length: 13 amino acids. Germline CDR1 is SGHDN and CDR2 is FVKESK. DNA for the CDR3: TGTGCCAGCAGCCAAGCAGCGAACACTGAAGCTCTCTTT. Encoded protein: CASSQAANTEALF.

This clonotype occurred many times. Here the CDR3 DNA reads TGTGCCAGCAGCTCTACGGGACTAGCGGGAGAGACCCAGTACTTC. It specifies CASSSTGLAGETQYF. This chain uses TRBV7-3 with TRBJ2-5, with TRBD2 matching over 12 bases. V lost 4 bases and J lost 4; bases outside the gene matches: 4. The CDR3 extends over 15 amino acids. CDR1 is SGHTA, CDR2 FQGTGA, per germline.

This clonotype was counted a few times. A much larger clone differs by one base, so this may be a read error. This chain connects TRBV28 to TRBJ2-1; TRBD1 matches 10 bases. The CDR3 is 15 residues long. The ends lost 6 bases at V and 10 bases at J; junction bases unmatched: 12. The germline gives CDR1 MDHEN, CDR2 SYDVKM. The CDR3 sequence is CASSPVGQGTYEQFF. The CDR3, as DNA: TGTGCCAGCAGCCCCGTGGGACAGGGGACCTACGAGCAGTTCTTC.